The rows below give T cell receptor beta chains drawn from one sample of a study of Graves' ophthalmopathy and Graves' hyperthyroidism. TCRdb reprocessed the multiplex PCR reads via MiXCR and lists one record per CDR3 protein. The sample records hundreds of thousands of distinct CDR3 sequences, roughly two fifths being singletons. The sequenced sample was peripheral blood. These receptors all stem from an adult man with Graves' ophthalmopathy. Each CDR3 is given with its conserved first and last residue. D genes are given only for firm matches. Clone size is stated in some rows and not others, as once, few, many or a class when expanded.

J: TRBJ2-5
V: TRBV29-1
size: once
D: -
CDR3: CSLVGGIQETQYF
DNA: TGCAGCTTAGTGGGGGGAATACAAGAGACCCAGTACTTC

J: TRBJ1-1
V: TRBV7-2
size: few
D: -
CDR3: CASSGDRAFTEAFF
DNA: TGTGCCAGCAGTGGTGACAGAGCTTTCACTGAAGCTTTCTTT

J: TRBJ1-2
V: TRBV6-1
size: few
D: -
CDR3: CASSEGRTDYYGYTF
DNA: TGTGCCAGCAGTGAAGGGCGGACCGACTACTATGGCTACACCTTC

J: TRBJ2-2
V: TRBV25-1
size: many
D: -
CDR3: CASSGDGRNTGELFF
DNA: TGTGCCAGCAGTGGCGATGGCCGAAACACCGGGGAGCTGTTTTTT

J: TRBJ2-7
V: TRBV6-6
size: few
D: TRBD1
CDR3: CASSTRDRADEQYF
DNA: TGTGCCAGCAGTACCCGGGACAGGGCCGACGAGCAGTACTTC

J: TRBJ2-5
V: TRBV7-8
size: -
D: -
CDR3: CASSLGGLQTKETQYF
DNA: TGTGCCAGCAGCTTAGGGGGACTTCAAACTAAAGAGACCCAGTACTTC

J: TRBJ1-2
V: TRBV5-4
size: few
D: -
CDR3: CASSLAFSGNNYGYTF
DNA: TGTGCCAGCAGCTTGGCCTTCAGCGGCAATAACTATGGCTACACCTTC

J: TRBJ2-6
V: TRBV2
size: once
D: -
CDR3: CASSPPLRASGANVLTF
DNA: TGTGCCAGCAGCCCCCCCTTACGGGCCTCTGGGGCCAACGTCCTGACTTTT

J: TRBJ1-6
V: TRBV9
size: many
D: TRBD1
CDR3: CASSVGQGHSPLHF
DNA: TGTGCCAGCAGCGTAGGACAGGGACATTCACCCCTCCACTTT

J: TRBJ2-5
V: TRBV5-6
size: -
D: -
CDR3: CASSQQRGQETQYF
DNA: TGTGCCAGCAGCCAGCAGAGGGGGCAAGAGACCCAGTACTTC

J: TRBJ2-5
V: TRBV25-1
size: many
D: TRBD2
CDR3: CASSELIGRSQETQYF
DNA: TGTGCCAGCAGTGAACTCATCGGGAGGAGTCAAGAGACCCAGTACTTC

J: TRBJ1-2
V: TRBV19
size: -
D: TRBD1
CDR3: CASQNRDRGQHGYTF
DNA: TGTGCCAGCCAAAACCGGGACAGGGGGCAACATGGCTACACCTTC

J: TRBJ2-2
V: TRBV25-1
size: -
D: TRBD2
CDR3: CASTKGLAVNTGELFF
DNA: TGTGCCAGCACCAAGGGACTAGCGGTGAACACCGGGGAGCTGTTTTTT

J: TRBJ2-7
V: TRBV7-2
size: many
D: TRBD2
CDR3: CASSPTSGGSYEQYF
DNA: TGTGCCAGCAGTCCGACTAGCGGTGGTTCCTACGAGCAGTACTTC

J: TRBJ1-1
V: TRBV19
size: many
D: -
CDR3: CASSILNTEAFF
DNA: TGTGCCAGCAGTATTCTGAACACTGAAGCTTTCTTT

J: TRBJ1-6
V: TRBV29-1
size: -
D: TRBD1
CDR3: CSVEGQGDSPLHF
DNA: TGCAGCGTGGAGGGACAGGGAGATTCACCCCTCCACTTT

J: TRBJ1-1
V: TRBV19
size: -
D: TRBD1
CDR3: CASSIRDRLSTEAFF
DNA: TGTGCCAGTAGTATCCGGGACAGACTATCTACTGAAGCTTTCTTT

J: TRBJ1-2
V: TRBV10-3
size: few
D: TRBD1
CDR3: CASSGRGQPQGGYTF
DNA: TGTGCCAGCAGCGGCCGGGGACAGCCCCAGGGTGGCTACACCTTC

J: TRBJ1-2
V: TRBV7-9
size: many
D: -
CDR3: CASSSEGSAHYGYTF
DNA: TGTGCCAGCAGCTCGGAGGGCAGTGCCCACTATGGCTACACCTTC

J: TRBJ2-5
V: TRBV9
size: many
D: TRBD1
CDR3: CASSPQGGETQYF
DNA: TGTGCCAGCAGCCCACAAGGGGGCGAGACCCAGTACTTC

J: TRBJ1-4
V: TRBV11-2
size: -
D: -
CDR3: CASSLRNNEKLFF
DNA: TGTGCCAGCAGCTTAAGGAATAATGAAAAACTGTTTTTT

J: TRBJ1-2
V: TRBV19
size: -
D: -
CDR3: CASSMLGAERRITGYTF
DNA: TGTGCCAGTAGTATGCTTGGGGCAGAACGCCGTATTACTGGCTACACCTTC

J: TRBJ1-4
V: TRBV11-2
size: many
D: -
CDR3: CASRPPGRKEEKLFF
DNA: TGTGCCAGCAGACCTCCGGGGCGGAAAGAGGAAAAACTGTTTTTT

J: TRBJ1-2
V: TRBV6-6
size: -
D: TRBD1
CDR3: CASSSQLTGGLGYTF
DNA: TGTGCCAGCAGTTCACAGCTGACAGGGGGCCTGGGCTACACCTTC

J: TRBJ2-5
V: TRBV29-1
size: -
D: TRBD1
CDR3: CSVVTGGSFF
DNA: TGCAGCGTTGTGACAGGGGGGAGCTTCTTC

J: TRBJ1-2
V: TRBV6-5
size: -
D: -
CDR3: CASSADRLYGYTF
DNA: TGTGCCAGCAGTGCCGACAGGCTCTATGGCTACACCTTC

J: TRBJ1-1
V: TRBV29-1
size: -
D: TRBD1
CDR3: CSQDGTGNTEAFF
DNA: TGCAGCCAAGATGGGACAGGGAACACTGAAGCTTTCTTT

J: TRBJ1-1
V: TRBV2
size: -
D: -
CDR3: CASRPEGTEAFF
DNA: TGTGCCAGCAGGCCGGAGGGCACTGAAGCTTTCTTT

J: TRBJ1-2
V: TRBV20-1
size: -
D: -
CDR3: CSARVVPNTGGYTF
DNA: TGCAGTGCTAGAGTTGTTCCGAACACCGGGGGCTACACCTTC

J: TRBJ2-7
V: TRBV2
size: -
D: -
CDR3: CASSEGGYYEQYF
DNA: TGTGCCAGCAGTGAGGGCGGGTACTACGAGCAGTACTTC

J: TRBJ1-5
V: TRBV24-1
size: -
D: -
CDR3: CASSSPFSPRQKDQPQHF
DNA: TGTGCCAGCAGTTCCCCATTCTCCCCGAGACAGAAGGATCAGCCCCAGCATTTT

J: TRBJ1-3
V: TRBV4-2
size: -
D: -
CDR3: CASSQASDRNTIYF
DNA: TGTGCCAGCAGCCAAGCTAGCGACAGAAACACCATATATTTT

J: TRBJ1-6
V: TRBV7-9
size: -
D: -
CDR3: CASSPWDNSPLHF
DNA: TGTGCCAGCAGTCCCTGGGATAATTCACCCCTCCACTTT

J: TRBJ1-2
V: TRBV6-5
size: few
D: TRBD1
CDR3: CASSRADRAGNYGYTF
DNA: TGTGCCAGCAGTAGGGCGGACAGGGCTGGAAACTATGGCTACACCTTC

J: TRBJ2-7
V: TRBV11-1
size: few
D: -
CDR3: CASSLKGGQYEQYF
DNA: TGTGCCAGCAGCCTCAAAGGAGGGCAATACGAGCAGTACTTC

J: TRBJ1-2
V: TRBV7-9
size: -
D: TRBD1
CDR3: CASSFGTGSGYTF
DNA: TGTGCCAGCAGCTTCGGGACAGGGAGTGGCTACACCTTC

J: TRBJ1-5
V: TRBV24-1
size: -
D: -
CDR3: CASSFRALNQPQHF
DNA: TGTGCCAGCAGTTTTCGGGCGCTAAATCAGCCCCAGCATTTT

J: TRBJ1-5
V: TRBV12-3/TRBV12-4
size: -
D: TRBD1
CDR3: CASSPHWTGGAGIGNQPQHF
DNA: TGTGCCAGCAGTCCGCACTGGACAGGGGGCGCAGGAATAGGCAATCAGCCCCAGCATTTT

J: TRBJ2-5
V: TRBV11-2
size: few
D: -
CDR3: CASSPRSGQETQYF
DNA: TGTGCCAGCAGTCCTAGGTCGGGCCAAGAGACCCAGTACTTC